This TCR beta chain was captured in a study of molecular identifiers for immune sequencing clone quantification. V shed 5 bases and J 3 bases; nucleotides not matched to a gene: 11. This CDR3 contains 16 residues. CDR1 is SGHTA and CDR2 is FQGNSA in the germline V gene. Naive CD8 T cells underwent sorting with the CD8+CD4-CCR7+CD45RA+ definition. As previously described, bulk TCR libraries were made using listed TCR primers. TCRdb re-called the PCR reads with MiXCR, one entry per CDR3 protein. The data show roughly 320,000 distinct CDR3 sequences, with 24% seen just once and 0.7% to 0.95% held by the top ten.

The clonotype was recovered from a human donor in good health. Some libraries in this study had Jurkat cell RNA spiked in. The chain joins TRBV7-2 to TRBJ2-5; 8 nucleotides agree with TRBD2. Material: naive CD8+ T cells from blood, with Jurkat cell RNA spiked in. Subset in this sample: FACS-sorted CD8+CD4-CCR7+CD45RA+ naive T cells. CDR3 nucleotide sequence: TGTGCCAGCAGCCTCCGACGGATTAGCGGGGAAGAGACCCAGTACTTC. Protein product: CASSLRRISGEETQYF.